This T cell receptor (beta chain) is drawn from a study of tumor-infiltrating lymphocytes in primary liver carcinoma. Looking at the study overall: Patients included men and women of 30 to 69 years.

The CDR3 length is 16 residues. The V gene's germline CDR1 is SGHAT and CDR2 FQNNGV. General observations from the study: In tumor-adjacent and tumor-blood pairs, overlap was lower than in tumor region pairs. Tumor specimens were characterized by a significantly higher top-250-clone fraction than blood (p = 0.039).

A constant-region primer served to make TCR beta cDNA from approximately 490 ng total RNA. What produced the TCR beta libraries was three nested multiplex PCR rounds using slightly modified ARM-PCR. Use of TRBV1-TRBV30 forward primers with a C-beta reverse primer characterized the first two PCR rounds, which lasted nine to eleven cycles each. A single record per CDR3 protein comes from TCRdb applying MiXCR to the multiplex PCR reads. The profile covers some 50,000 distinct CDR3 sequences, with roughly 70% appearing a single time and 25% to 35% taken by the ten largest. From about 20-30 mg of unsorted bulk tissue, DNA and RNA were co-extracted together. The cohort consisted of patients whose primary liver carcinoma was surgically resected. Notes on this clonotype: Its antigen is unknown. Here the CDR3 omits its conserved ending phenylalanine or tryptophan, so a read error is the likely source.

The genes are TRBV11-2 and TRBJ2-1, with 8 bases aligning to TRBD2. The receptor comes from a middle-aged man with primary liver carcinoma and hepatitis B virus infection. What was sequenced was liver tumor tissue from sampling region 5. Sample subset: tumor region T5, tumor centre. CDR3: CESSLDIGLAMGEQFC. CDR3 nucleotides: TGTGAAAGCAGCTTGGATATCGGACTAGCCATGGGTGAGCAGTTCTGC.